The 30 T cell receptor beta chains presented below share a single source sample, sequenced in a study of early T cells in non-severe SARS-CoV-2 infection. TCRdb ran MiXCR on the 5' RACE reads and lists one entry per CDR3 protein. The table has about 61,000 distinct CDR3 sequences, about 9.3% seen once; the top ten hold about 1.3%. Sequencing was carried out using whole blood. The receptor set was obtained from an adult who was a healthcare worker with PCR-confirmed SARS-CoV-2 infection or an uninfected control (not recorded which).

This sequence joins TRBV3-1 and TRBJ1-3; D is undetermined. V shed 1 base and J shed 0 bases, with 7 bases lying between them. The CDR3 is 15 amino acids. Germline loops: CDR1 LGHDT, CDR2 YNNKEL (reference sequence). The CDR3 region is CASSQALLSGNTIYF. The CDR3 nucleotides read TGTGCCAGCAGCCAAGCGCTGCTCTCTGGAAACACCATATATTTT.

This clonotype was detected ten times or more. This chain joins TRBV7-9 and TRBJ2-7; either TRBD1 or TRBD2 may supply D (6 bases each). Looked up from germline, CDR1 is SEHNR and CDR2 is FQNEAQ (reference sequence). The ends were cut back, 5 bases at V and 1 base at J, with 24 bases in the middle. The CDR3 consists of 18 residues. The CDR3 region has the DNA TGTGCCAGCAGCCCCCTACGGGGTCCTACGGGGGCTTCCTACGAGCAGTACGTC. This translates into CASSPLRGPTGASYEQYV.

In this sample, this clonotype turned up once. The CDR3 region has the DNA TGTGCCAGCAGCACGGACAGGGAAACTGAAGCTTTCTTT. Encoded protein: CASSTDRETEAFF. The J gene is TRBJ1-1, the V gene TRBV7-3; 8 bases fit TRBD1. Per germline, CDR1 SGHTA and CDR2 FQGTGA. The CDR3 consists of 13 residues. V shed 5 bases, J shed 5 bases, and the junction held 4 bases outside the gene matches.

There are many counts of this clonotype. The chain links TRBV3-1 to TRBJ1-1; D is perhaps TRBD1 (6 bases). V was clipped by 6 bases and J by 0 bases, with 11 bases between them. CDR3 length: 14 residues. CDR1 LGHDT and CDR2 YNNKEL come from the germline V gene (reference sequence). The CDR3: CASSWDNLNTEAFF. DNA for the CDR3: TGTGCCAGCAGTTGGGACAATCTGAACACTGAAGCTTTCTTT.

The chain uses TRBV10-3 and TRBJ2-7, with 8 bases fitting TRBD1. CDR1 and CDR2 from the germline V gene are ENHRY and SYGVKD. With 4 bases clipped from V and 5 bases from J, the junction kept 7 bases outside the gene matches. There are 14 residues in the CDR3. CDR3 in amino acids: CAISAETGVHEQYV. The CDR3 coding sequence is TGTGCCATCAGTGCAGAGACAGGGGTCCACGAGCAGTACGTC.

This clonotype was counted a few times. V is TRBV6-1 and J is TRBJ2-7; unclear D gene. V was shortened by 4 bases and J by 0 bases, with 16 bases between the two germline ends. Per germline, CDR1 MNHNS and CDR2 SASEGT. The CDR3 runs to 16 residues. The CDR3 DNA follows: TGTGCCAGCAGTGCCCCCGCGGTAGGGTACTCCTACGAGCAGTACGTC. Encoded protein: CASSAPAVGYSYEQYV.

This clonotype was counted at least ten times. V usage is TRBV6-1 and J usage is TRBJ1-2, with 9 bases aligning to TRBD1. Germline loops: CDR1 MNHNS, CDR2 SASEGT. After removal of 7 bases from V and 0 bases from J, the junction contained 18 bases not matched to a gene. The length of the CDR3 is 19 residues. This chain's CDR3 is CASMGHTGGRGEANYGYTF. The CDR3 DNA is TGTGCCAGCATGGGGCACACAGGGGGCCGGGGTGAAGCTAACTATGGCTACACCTTC.

This clonotype was detected only a few times. The chain carries TRBV24-1 and TRBJ2-5; D perhaps matches TRBD2 (7 bases). Looked up from germline, CDR1 is KGHDR and CDR2 is SFDVKD. The CDR3 runs to 17 residues. Deletions cut 7 bases from V and 0 bases from J, with 20 bases between. Here the CDR3 reads CATSPGGGSLNQETQYF. The CDR3 DNA sequence: TGTGCCACCAGCCCGGGCGGGGGCAGCCTGAACCAAGAGACCCAGTACTTC.

There are a few counts of this clonotype. The rearrangement uses TRBV20-1 and TRBJ1-5; D possibly corresponds to TRBD1 (5 bases). Germline CDR1 and CDR2: DFQATT and SNEGSKA (reference sequence). The CDR3 has 16 residues. V was pared by 4 bases and J by 0 bases, with 16 bases between. CDR3 in amino acids: CSAINAGSYSNQPQHF. Written as DNA, the CDR3 is TGCAGTGCTATCAACGCAGGGAGTTATAGCAATCAGCCCCAGCATTTT.

The gene calls are TRBV12-3 or TRBV12-4 and TRBJ2-1; the D gene is possibly TRBD1 (7 bases). The CDR3 runs 15 residues. Between the trimmed V and J ends, which lost 6 bases and 1 base, there was a span of 13 bases. The CDR3 coding sequence is TGTGCCAGCAGCAAGACAGGGAGGTCCTACAATGAGCAGTTCTTC. Translated: CASSKTGRSYNEQFF.

The chain carries TRBV4-1 and TRBJ2-3, with 7 bases lining up with TRBD1. Per germline, CDR1 MGHRA and CDR2 YSYEKL. Trimming at V came to 5 bases and at J to 0 bases, leaving 5 bases not matched to a gene. The CDR3 runs 15 residues. The CDR3 DNA reads TGCGCCAGCAGCTCCCGAGGGGGCAGCACAGATACGCAGTATTTT. It is translated as CASSSRGGSTDTQYF.

This clonotype has a handful of counts. CDR3 residues: CSVGNRKTEAFF. CDR3 nucleotide sequence: TGCAGCGTTGGGAACAGGAAGACTGAAGCTTTCTTT. The V gene is TRBV29-1, the J gene TRBJ1-1; perhaps TRBD1 as D (5 bases). CDR3 length equals 12 residues. Trimming left V 4 bases short and J 5 bases short, with 11 bases between. CDR1 and CDR2 (germline): SQVTM, ANQGSEA. Together with reference TRBV29-1 and TRBJ1-1, the CDR3 gives the full variable domain: SAVISQKPSRDICQRGTSLTIQCQVDSQVTMMFWYRQQPGQSLTLIATANQGSEATYESGFVIDKFPISRPNLTFSTLTVSNMSPEDSSIYLCSVGNRKTEAFFGQGTRLTVV.

This clonotype was observed at least ten times. The chain joins TRBV12-3 or TRBV12-4 to TRBJ1-1, with TRBD1 matching over 7 bases. This CDR3 is built from 13 residues. The V gene end was trimmed by 6 bases and the J gene end by 1 base; junction bases not matched to a gene: 2. The CDR3 region is CASRGQSNTEAFF. DNA for the CDR3: TGTGCCAGCAGGGGACAGTCGAACACTGAAGCTTTCTTT.

The chain's CDR3 is CASTEQGTDNSPLHF. In DNA, the CDR3 is TGTGCCAGTACCGAACAGGGGACAGATAATTCACCCCTCCACTTT. The chain uses TRBV19 and TRBJ1-6, with 7 bases matching TRBD1. V gave up 7 bases and J gave up 5 bases; unmatched junction bases: 8. The CDR3 runs 15 residues. From germline, CDR1 is LNHDA and CDR2 SQIVND (reference sequence).

This clonotype appeared many times. The J gene is TRBJ2-5, the V gene TRBV11-2, with 10 bases matching TRBD2. This CDR3 spans 16 amino acids. With 4 bases clipped from V and 6 bases from J, the junction kept 11 bases outside the gene matches. CDR1 and CDR2 from the germline V gene are SGHAT and FQNNGV. The CDR3 DNA is TGTGCCAGCAGCTCCCCGTCTAGCGGGGGCCTAAAGACCCAGTACTTC. Translating it yields CASSSPSSGGLKTQYF.

This clonotype was counted many times. This chain joins TRBV11-2 and TRBJ2-3; a possible D gene is TRBD1 (5 bases). CDR3 length: 15 amino acids. V lost 0 bases and J lost 8, with 15 bases in between. Germline loops: CDR1 SGHAT, CDR2 FQNNGV. CDR3 bases: TGTGCCAGCAGCTTAGAGGTGACCAGGGAAGGTACGCAGTATTTT. Its protein product is CASSLEVTREGTQYF.

A few counts support this clonotype. J is TRBJ2-5 and V is TRBV12-3 or TRBV12-4; 11 bases are a match to TRBD1. V was clipped by 7 bases and J by 3 bases; unmatched bases: 7. The CDR3 consists of 15 residues. The CDR3 nucleotides read TGTGCCAGCACCCTAGGGACAGGGGGAAAAGAGACCCAGTACTTC. It codes for CASTLGTGGKETQYF.

The chain couples TRBV27 to TRBJ1-1; D unresolved. This CDR3 is 14 amino acids long. V was clipped by 3 bases and J by 7 bases, with 15 bases between them. CDR1 MNHEY and CDR2 SMNVEV come from the germline V gene (reference sequence). CDR3 in amino acids: CASSLIRDRSEAFF. DNA of the CDR3: TGTGCCAGCAGTTTGATTCGGGATCGGAGTGAAGCTTTCTTT.

This chain links TRBV7-8 with TRBJ1-2; D gene unclear. With 5 bases removed from V and 2 bases from J, the gap between germline ends came to 12 bases. Germline lookup yields CDR1 SGHVS and CDR2 FQNEAQ. The CDR3 spans 14 residues. The CDR3 is CASSLLDPNYGYTF. CDR3 coding DNA: TGTGCCAGCAGCCTCCTGGACCCCAACTATGGCTACACCTTC.

This clonotype came up a few times. In nucleotides, the CDR3 is TGTGCCAGCAGTTACTCGAGAGGGGGCGGTGGCTACACCTTC. It translates to CASSYSRGGGGYTF. V and J are TRBV6-5 and TRBJ1-2; 7 nucleotides agree with TRBD1. The CDR3 consists of 14 residues. CDR1 is MNHEY, CDR2 SVGAGI, per germline. V lost 0 bases and J lost 7; bases outside the gene matches: 5.

This clonotype was seen a few times. V gene TRBV6-1 combines with J gene TRBJ1-2; 9 nucleotides line up with TRBD1. Germline V gene lookup returns CDR1 MNHNS and CDR2 SASEGT. The ends lost 1 base at V and 7 bases at J; junction bases unmatched: 7. The CDR3 runs 15 residues. DNA of the CDR3: TGTGCCAGCAGTGAAGGTAGCGGGACAGGGAGTGGCTACACCTTC. Amino acid sequence: CASSEGSGTGSGYTF.

This clonotype appeared many times. This chain connects TRBV7-6 to TRBJ2-7; 8 positions match TRBD1. V was clipped by 0 bases and J by 4 bases; unmatched bases: 5. Germline V gene data show CDR1 as SGHVS and CDR2 as FNYEAQ. This CDR3 contains 15 residues. CDR3 nucleotides: TGTGCCAGCAGCTTAGCCAGGGACAGGCGGTACGAGCAGTACGTC. It encodes CASSLARDRRYEQYV.

CDR3 sequence: CASSLVGGGNEQFF. The CDR3 DNA follows: TGTGCCAGCAGTTTAGTGGGCGGGGGCAATGAGCAGTTCTTC. The chain joins TRBV28 to TRBJ2-1; 7 bases match TRBD2. Germline V lookup: CDR1 MDHEN, CDR2 SYDVKM. The V and J ends lost 2 bases and 6 bases, in that order; junction bases with no gene match: 4. The CDR3 has 14 amino acids.

The chain recombines TRBV12-3 or TRBV12-4 with TRBJ2-3, with 9 positions matching TRBD2. The CDR3 extends over 15 amino acids. With 3 bases clipped from V and 1 base from J, the junction kept 2 bases outside the gene matches. CDR3 DNA: TGTGCCAGCAGTTTTAAGCGGGGGGGCACAGATACGCAGTATTTT. Protein: CASSFKRGGTDTQYF.

The V and J genes are TRBV2 and TRBJ1-1; no firm D call. The CDR3 loop spans 12 amino acids. Germline V lookup: CDR1 SNHLY, CDR2 FYNNEI. Trimming shortened V by 7 bases and J by 4 bases, and 10 bases separated the two germline ends. CDR3 in DNA: TGTGCCAGCATGAGGTTAGGCACTGAAGCTTTCTTT. It encodes CASMRLGTEAFF.

The chain links TRBV4-1 to TRBJ1-4, with 8 bases matching TRBD1. Unmatched junction bases numbered 10, after V lost 2 bases and J lost 5 bases. CDR1 MGHRA and CDR2 YSYEKL come from the germline V gene. The CDR3 consists of 17 residues. CDR3 sequence reads: CASSQPYRDRQNEKLFF. The CDR3 DNA follows: TGCGCCAGCAGCCAACCGTACCGGGACAGGCAGAATGAAAAACTGTTTTTT.

At least ten counts were recorded for this clonotype. The gene calls are TRBV5-8 and TRBJ2-3; weak D call: TRBD1 (5 bases). The length of the CDR3 is 14 residues. Trimming shortened V by 3 bases and J by 0 bases, and 8 bases separated the two germline ends. Germline CDR1 reads SGHTS; CDR2 reads YDEGEE. In DNA, the CDR3 is TGTGCCAGCAGCTCCAGGGCGAGCACAGATACGCAGTATTTT. It codes for CASSSRASTDTQYF.

J is TRBJ2-2 and V is TRBV4-1; D is perhaps TRBD1 (6 bases). The ends were cut back, 3 bases at V and 1 base at J, with 24 bases in the middle. The CDR3 has 20 residues. Germline CDR1 and CDR2: MGHRA and YSYEKL. The CDR3 loop reads CASSHGKTPDRRENTGELFF. In DNA form, the CDR3 reads TGCGCCAGCAGCCACGGAAAAACCCCCGACAGGCGCGAGAACACCGGGGAGCTGTTTTTT.

DNA of the CDR3: TGTGCCAGCAGTTTGCGTCATAGCACAGATACGCAGTATTTT. Translating it yields CASSLRHSTDTQYF. J is TRBJ2-3 and V is TRBV12-3 or TRBV12-4, with D unresolved. The length of the CDR3 is 14 residues. Trimming cost V 3 bases and J 0 bases, with 7 bases left between them.

This clonotype has ten or more counts. The rearrangement uses TRBV20-1 and TRBJ1-4; D is ambiguous. CDR3 size: 13 residues. CDR1 and CDR2 from the germline V gene are DFQATT and SNEGSKA (reference sequence). In DNA, the CDR3 is TGCAGCGCATGCTCTCGGAACGGTGAAAAACTGTTTTTT. Translating it yields CSACSRNGEKLFF.